The 7 T cell receptor beta chains below were found in one sample sequenced in a study of blood T cell repertoires in COVID-19. Generated by immunoSEQ multiplex PCR, the TCRdb table keeps only in-frame clones and is missing some. This sample has 100,000 to 150,000 clones, with about 91% found just once. Sequences were obtained from peripheral blood. Every receptor here comes from a man in his fifties or sixties with acute or convalescent COVID-19.

This chain connects TRBV18 to TRBJ2-2, with a possible D match to TRBD1 (6 bases). The CDR3 extends over 17 amino acids. CDR1 and CDR2 from the germline V gene are KGHSH and LQKENI. Trimming cost V 2 bases and J 4 bases, with 17 bases left between them. The CDR3 sequence: CASSPESYQGRTGELFF. The CDR3 DNA sequence: TGTGCCAGCTCACCAGAATCTTACCAGGGGCGCACCGGGGAGCTGTTTTTT. The full variable domain, rest sourced from reference TRBV18 and TRBJ2-2, is NAGVMQNPRHLVRRRGQEARLRCSPMKGHSHVYWYRQLPEEGLKFMVYLQKENIIDESGMPKERFSAEFPKEGPSILRIQQVVRGDSAAYFCASSPESYQGRTGELFFGEGSRLTVL.

The chain is built from TRBV4-2 and TRBJ1-5; TRBD1 is a possible D gene (5 bases). This CDR3 has 15 amino acids. Trimming stripped 5 bases from V and 4 bases from J, with 15 bases between. CDR1 is LGHNA, CDR2 YNFKEQ, per germline. CDR3 region: CASSSGQGGNQPQHF. The CDR3 DNA reads TGTGCCAGCAGCTCTGGCCAGGGAGGAAATCAGCCCCAGCATTTT.

V is TRBV24-1 and J is TRBJ2-1; 16 bases are shared with TRBD2. The CDR3 has 16 residues. V gave up 9 bases and J gave up 3 bases; unmatched junction bases: 4. Germline CDR1 reads KGHDR; CDR2 reads SFDVKD. In DNA form, the CDR3 reads TGTGCCACCGGGACTAGCGGGAGGGCCAACTACAATGAGCAGTTCTTC. Its protein product is CATGTSGRANYNEQFF.

This clone occurred once. CDR3 DNA sequence: TGTGCCACCAGTGAGGGGGGTGGGAACTACGAGCAGTACTTC. Its translation is CATSEGGGNYEQYF. This chain uses TRBV24-1 with TRBJ2-7; weak D call: TRBD2 (6 bases). This CDR3 region has 14 residues. Trimming took 4 bases from V and 3 from J, leaving 12 bases between them. Germline V gene data show CDR1 as KGHDR and CDR2 as SFDVKD.

This chain joins TRBV19 and TRBJ1-2; TRBD1 is a possible D gene (5 bases). Trimming pared 6 bases from V and 4 bases from J, leaving 21 bases between. The length of the CDR3 is 16 residues. Germline values: CDR1 LNHDA, CDR2 SQIVND (reference sequence). The CDR3 DNA reads TGTGCCAGTAGAAAGGGGTCGGCCGGTATGGGCTATGGCTACACCTTC. Amino acids: CASRKGSAGMGYGYTF. Supplemented by reference TRBV19 and TRBJ1-2, the full variable domain reads DGGITQSPKYLFRKEGQNVTLSCEQNLNHDAMYWYRQDPGQGLRLIYYSQIVNDFQKGDIAEGYSVSREKKESFPLTVTSAQKNPTAFYLCASRKGSAGMGYGYTFGSGTRLTVV.

As DNA, the CDR3 is TGTGCCAGCTCCCCTGACAGGGTAAAGAACTATGGCTACACCTTC. Its protein product is CASSPDRVKNYGYTF. The genes are TRBV18 and TRBJ1-2; 7 nucleotides line up with TRBD1. The CDR3 is made up of 15 amino acids. CDR1 and CDR2 from the germline V gene are KGHSH and LQKENI. The J segment lost 2 bases and the V segment lost 6 bases, leaving 9 bases of the junction unmatched.

The chain employs TRBV9 and TRBJ2-3; D uncertain. V lost 0 bases to trimming and J lost 0 bases, with 11 bases between them. Per the germline V gene, CDR1 is SGDLS and CDR2 is YYNGEE. CDR3 size: 16 residues. This CDR3 is CASSVVTGPSTDTQYF. The DNA for the CDR3 is TGTGCCAGCAGCGTAGTCACGGGTCCTAGCACAGATACGCAGTATTTT.